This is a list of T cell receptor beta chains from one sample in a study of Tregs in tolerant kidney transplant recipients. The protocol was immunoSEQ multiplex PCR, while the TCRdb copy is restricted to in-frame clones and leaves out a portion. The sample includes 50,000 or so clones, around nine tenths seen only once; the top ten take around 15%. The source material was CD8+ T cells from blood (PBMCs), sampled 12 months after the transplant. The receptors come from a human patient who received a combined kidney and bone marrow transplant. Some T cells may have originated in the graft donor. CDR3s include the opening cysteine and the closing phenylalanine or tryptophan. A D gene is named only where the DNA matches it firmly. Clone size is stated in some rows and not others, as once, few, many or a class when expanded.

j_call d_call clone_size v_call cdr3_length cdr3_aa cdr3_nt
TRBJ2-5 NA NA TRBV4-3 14 CASSQGFGQETQYF TGCGCCAGCAGCCAAGGCTTCGGCCAAGAGACCCAGTACTTC
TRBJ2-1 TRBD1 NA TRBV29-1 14 CSVAGTASYNEQFF TGCAGCGTCGCCGGGACAGCCTCCTACAATGAGCAGTTCTTC
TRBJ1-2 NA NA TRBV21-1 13 CASSKGGSYGYTF TGTGCCAGCAGCAAAGGGGGCAGCTATGGCTACACCTTC
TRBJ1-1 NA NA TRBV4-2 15 CASSQEEGGYTEAFF TGTGCCAGCAGCCAAGAGGAGGGAGGGTACACTGAAGCTTTCTTT
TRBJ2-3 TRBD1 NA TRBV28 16 CASVAEGTGLGDTQYF TGTGCCAGCGTAGCGGAGGGGACAGGCCTGGGAGATACGCAGTATTTT
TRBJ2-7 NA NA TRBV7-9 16 CASSLGSRRDSYEQYF TGTGCCAGCAGCTTAGGTTCACGGCGGGACTCCTACGAGCAGTACTTC
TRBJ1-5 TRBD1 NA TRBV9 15 CASSQTGEYNQPQHF TGTGCCAGCAGCCAGACAGGGGAGTACAATCAGCCCCAGCATTTT
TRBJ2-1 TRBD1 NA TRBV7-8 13 CASSLTGDDEQFF TGTGCCAGCAGCTTAACAGGGGATGATGAGCAGTTCTTC
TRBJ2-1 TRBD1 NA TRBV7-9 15 CASSHRQGAGIEQFF TGTGCCAGCAGCCATCGACAGGGGGCAGGGATTGAGCAGTTCTTC
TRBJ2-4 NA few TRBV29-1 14 CSVRGVGAKNIQYF TGCAGCGTTAGGGGCGTGGGAGCCAAAAACATTCAGTACTTC
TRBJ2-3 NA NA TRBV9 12 CASSDSTDTQYF TGTGCCAGCAGCGACTCCACAGATACGCAGTATTTT
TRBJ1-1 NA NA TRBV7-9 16 CASSLVRGEGYTEAFF TGTGCCAGCAGCTTAGTCAGGGGAGAAGGATACACTGAAGCTTTCTTT
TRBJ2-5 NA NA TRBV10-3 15 CAITEGLAEEETQYF TGTGCCATCACCGAAGGTCTGGCGGAAGAAGAGACCCAGTACTTC
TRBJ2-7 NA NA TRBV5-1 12 CASSLVGVQQYF TGCGCCAGCAGCTTGGTAGGGGTGCAGCAGTACTTC
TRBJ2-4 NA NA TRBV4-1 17 CASSLWAALKGKNIQYF TGCGCCAGCAGCCTATGGGCAGCCTTAAAGGGGAAAAACATTCAGTACTTC
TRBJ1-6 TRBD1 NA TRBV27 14 CASSLQGINSPLHF TGTGCCAGCAGCTTACAGGGGATCAATTCACCCCTCCACTTT
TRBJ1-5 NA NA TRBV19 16 CASSIGSRGVFQPQHF TGTGCCAGTAGTATAGGCAGCAGGGGCGTATTCCAGCCCCAGCATTTT
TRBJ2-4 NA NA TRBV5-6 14 CASSLEGGKNIQYF TGTGCCAGCAGCTTGGAGGGGGGGAAAAACATTCAGTACTTC
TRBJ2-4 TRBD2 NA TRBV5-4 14 CASSLDGTSGSEYF TGTGCCAGCAGCTTGGACGGGACTAGCGGGTCCGAGTACTTC
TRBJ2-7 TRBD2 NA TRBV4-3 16 CASSQDIGLDTYEQYF TGCGCCAGCAGCCAAGATATCGGACTAGACACCTACGAGCAGTACTTC